This T cell receptor beta chain appears in the sequencing data of a study of T cell responses to AZD1222 COVID-19 vaccine. This CDR3 has 16 residues. Germline CDR1 reads SGHVS; CDR2 reads FNYEAQ. V lost 6 bases and J 6 bases, leaving 23 bases between the germline ends. The repertoire was sequenced with immunoSEQ multiplex PCR; TCRdb's copy has only in-frame clones and lacks some. The sample includes approximately 49,000 clones, around four fifths seen only once; the top ten take 20%. The receptor was derived from an adult in good health. This specimen was peripheral blood, taken on day 0 of MenACWY control vaccination. This chain connects TRBV7-6 to TRBJ1-2; a possible D gene is TRBD1 (6 bases). The CDR3: CASSASPTGYPHGYTF. Here the CDR3 DNA reads TGTGCCAGCAGTGCATCCCCTACAGGGTATCCTCATGGCTACACCTTC. The entire variable domain, with the rest obtained from reference TRBV7-6 and TRBJ1-2, is as follows: GAGVSQSPRYKVTKRGQDVALRCDPISGHVSLYWYRQALGQGPEFLTYFNYEAQQDKSGLPNDRFSAERPEGSISTLTIQRTEQRDSAMYRCASSASPTGYPHGYTFGSGTRLTVV.